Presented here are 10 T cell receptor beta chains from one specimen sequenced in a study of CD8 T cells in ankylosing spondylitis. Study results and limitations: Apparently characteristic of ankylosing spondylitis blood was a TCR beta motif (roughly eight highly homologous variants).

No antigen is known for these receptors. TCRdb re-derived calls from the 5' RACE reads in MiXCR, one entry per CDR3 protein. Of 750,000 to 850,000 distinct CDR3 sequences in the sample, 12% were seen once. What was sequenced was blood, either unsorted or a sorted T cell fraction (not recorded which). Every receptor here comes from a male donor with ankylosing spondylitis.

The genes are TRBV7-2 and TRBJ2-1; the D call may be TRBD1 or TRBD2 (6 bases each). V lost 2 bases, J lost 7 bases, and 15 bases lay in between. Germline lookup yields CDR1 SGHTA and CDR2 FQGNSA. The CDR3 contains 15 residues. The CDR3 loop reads CASSLSVGGWNEQFF. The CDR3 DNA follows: TGTGCCAGCAGCTTAAGTGTGGGGGGCTGGAATGAGCAGTTCTTC.

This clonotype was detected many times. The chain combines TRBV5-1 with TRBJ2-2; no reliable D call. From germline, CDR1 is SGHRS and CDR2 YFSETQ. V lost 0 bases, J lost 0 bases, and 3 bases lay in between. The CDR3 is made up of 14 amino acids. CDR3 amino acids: CASSLAANTGELFF. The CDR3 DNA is TGCGCCAGCAGCTTGGCGGCGAACACCGGGGAGCTGTTTTTT.

CDR3 loop: CASSEVLRRDSPYNEQFF. The CDR3, as DNA: TGTGCCAGCAGTGAAGTCTTGAGGAGGGACAGCCCCTACAATGAGCAGTTCTTC. The J gene is TRBJ2-1, the V gene TRBV6-1; TRBD1 is a possible D gene (7 bases). The V end lost 1 base, the J end lost 2 bases, and 18 bases lay between the germline ends. There are 18 residues in the CDR3. Per the germline V gene, CDR1 is MNHNS and CDR2 is SASEGT.

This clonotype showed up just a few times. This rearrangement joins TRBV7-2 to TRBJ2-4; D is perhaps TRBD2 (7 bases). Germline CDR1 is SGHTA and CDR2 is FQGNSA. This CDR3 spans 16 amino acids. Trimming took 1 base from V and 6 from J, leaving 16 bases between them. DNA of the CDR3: TGTGCCAGCAGCTTAGGGAGGGCGCGGGGGCTAAACATTCAGTACTTC. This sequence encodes CASSLGRARGLNIQYF.

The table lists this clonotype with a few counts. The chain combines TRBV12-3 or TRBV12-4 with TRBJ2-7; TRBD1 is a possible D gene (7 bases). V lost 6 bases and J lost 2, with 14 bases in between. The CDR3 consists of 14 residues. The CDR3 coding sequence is TGTGCCAGCAGCCCCCAGGGGGGCCCCTACGAGCAGTACTTC. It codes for CASSPQGGPYEQYF.

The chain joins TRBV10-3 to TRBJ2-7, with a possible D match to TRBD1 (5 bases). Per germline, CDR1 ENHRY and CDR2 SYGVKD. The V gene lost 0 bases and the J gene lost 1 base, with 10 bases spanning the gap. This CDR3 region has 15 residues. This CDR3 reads CAISESTDGSYEQYF. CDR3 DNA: TGTGCCATCAGTGAGTCGACAGACGGATCCTACGAGCAGTACTTC.

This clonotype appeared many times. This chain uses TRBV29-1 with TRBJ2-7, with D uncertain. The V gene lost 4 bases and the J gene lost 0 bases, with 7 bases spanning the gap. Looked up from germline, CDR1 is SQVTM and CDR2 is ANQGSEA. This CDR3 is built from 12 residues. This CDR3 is CSVGLHSYEQYF. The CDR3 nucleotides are TGCAGCGTTGGTTTACACTCCTACGAGCAGTACTTC.

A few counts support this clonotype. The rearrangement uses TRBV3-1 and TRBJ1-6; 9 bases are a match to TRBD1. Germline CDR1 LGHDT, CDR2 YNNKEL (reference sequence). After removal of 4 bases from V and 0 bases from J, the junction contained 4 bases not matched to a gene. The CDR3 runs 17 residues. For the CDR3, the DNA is TGTGCCAGCAGCCTGGGACAGGGTTTCTCCTATAATTCACCCCTCCACTTT. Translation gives CASSLGQGFSYNSPLHF.

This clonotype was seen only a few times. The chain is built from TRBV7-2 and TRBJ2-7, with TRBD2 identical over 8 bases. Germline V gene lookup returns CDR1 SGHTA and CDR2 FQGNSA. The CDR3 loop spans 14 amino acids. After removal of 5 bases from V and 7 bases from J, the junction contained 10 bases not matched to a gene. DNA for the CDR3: TGTGCCAGCAGCCGTCAAGCGGGGGCAGGGGAGCAGTACTTC. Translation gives CASSRQAGAGEQYF.

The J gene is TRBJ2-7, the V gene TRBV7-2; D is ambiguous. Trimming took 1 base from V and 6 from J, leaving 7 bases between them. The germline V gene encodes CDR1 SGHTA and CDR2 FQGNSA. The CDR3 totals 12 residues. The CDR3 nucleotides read TGTGCCAGCAGCTTAGACTCTATCGAGCAGTACTTC. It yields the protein CASSLDSIEQYF.